A single T cell receptor beta chain is shown here with its context. In this sample, this clonotype turned up many times. Its antigen has not been determined. No qualities accompany the bases; no much larger clone lies one base away. The data were obtained in a study of T-cell reconstitution after alpha-beta-depleted transplantation in children (dated by TCRdb to about 2016). For the wider study: T-cell immune reconstitution after TCRalphabeta/CD19-depleted allogeneic hematopoietic cell transplantation in children was quantitatively tracked in the study by means of TCR repertoire profiling.

Library prep was done by PCR. Sequencing was performed on an Illumina HiSeq 2500. To normalize quantification of the TCRbeta repertoire, the TCR libraries were built with molecular barcoding that relied on unique molecular identifiers. The public reads were run again by TCRdb, first through fastp at Q25 and then through MiXCR, and only productive beta chains were kept. When rows share a CDR3 protein, they turn into one entry using the most common DNA and genes. This sample comprises fewer than 130,000 distinct CDR3 sequences, around 10% of them detected only once. Approximately 7.6% of the sample is taken by the ten largest. The sequencing here drew on PBMCs from the stem cell graft donor, taken from the stem cell graft. This sequence was found in a human donor who donated a stem cell graft to a child with acute lymphoblastic leukemia.

The CDR3: CSGATSYNEQFF. The DNA sequence is TGCAGTGGCGCCACGTCCTACAATGAGCAGTTCTTC. The V and J genes are TRBV20-1 and TRBJ2-1; there is no confident call for the D gene. CDR1 DFQATT and CDR2 SNEGSKA were looked up in the germline V gene (reference sequence). V drops 7 bases and J drops 1 base, leaving 8 bases in between. Spanning cysteine to phenylalanine, the CDR3 consists of 12 amino acids. Only the CDR3 DNA stays, 36 bases, in frame from base 1.